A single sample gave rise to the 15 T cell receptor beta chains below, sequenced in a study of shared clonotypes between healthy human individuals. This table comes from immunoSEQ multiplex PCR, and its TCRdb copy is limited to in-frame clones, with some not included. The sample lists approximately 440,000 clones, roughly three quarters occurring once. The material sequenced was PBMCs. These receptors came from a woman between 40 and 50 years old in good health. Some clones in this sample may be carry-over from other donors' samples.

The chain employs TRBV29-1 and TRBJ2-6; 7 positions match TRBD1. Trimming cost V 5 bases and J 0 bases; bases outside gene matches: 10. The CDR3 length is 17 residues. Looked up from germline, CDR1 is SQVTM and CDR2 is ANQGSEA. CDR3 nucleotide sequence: TGCAGCGTTCACCTTCCGGGACAGAACTCTGGGGCCAACGTCCTGACTTTC. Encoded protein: CSVHLPGQNSGANVLTF. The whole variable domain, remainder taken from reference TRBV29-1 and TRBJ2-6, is SAVISQKPSRDICQRGTSLTIQCQVDSQVTMMFWYRQQPGQSLTLIATANQGSEATYESGFVIDKFPISRPNLTFSTLTVSNMSPEDSSIYLCSVHLPGQNSGANVLTFGAGSRLTVL.

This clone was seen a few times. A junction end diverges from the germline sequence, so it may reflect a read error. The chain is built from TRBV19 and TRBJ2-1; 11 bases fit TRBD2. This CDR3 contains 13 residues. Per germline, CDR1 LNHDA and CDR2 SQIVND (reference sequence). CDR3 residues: CASSIQGLAVQVF. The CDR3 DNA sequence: TGTGCCAGTAGTATTCAGGGACTAGCGGTTCAGGTCTTC.

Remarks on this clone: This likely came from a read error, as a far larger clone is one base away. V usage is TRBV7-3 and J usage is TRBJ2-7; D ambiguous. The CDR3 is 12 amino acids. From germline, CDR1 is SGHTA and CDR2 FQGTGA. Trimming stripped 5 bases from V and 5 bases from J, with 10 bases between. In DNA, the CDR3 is TGTGCCAGCAGCCCCCATAGGGACGAGCAGTACTTC. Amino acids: CASSPHRDEQYF.

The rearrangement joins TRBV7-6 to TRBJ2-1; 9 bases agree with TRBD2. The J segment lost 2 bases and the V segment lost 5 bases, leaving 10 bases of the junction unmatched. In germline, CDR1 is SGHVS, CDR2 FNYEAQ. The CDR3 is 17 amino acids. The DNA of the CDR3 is TGTGCCAGCAGCAAACGGGCTAGCGGGGCTACCTACAATGAGCAGTTCTTC. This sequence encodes CASSKRASGATYNEQFF.

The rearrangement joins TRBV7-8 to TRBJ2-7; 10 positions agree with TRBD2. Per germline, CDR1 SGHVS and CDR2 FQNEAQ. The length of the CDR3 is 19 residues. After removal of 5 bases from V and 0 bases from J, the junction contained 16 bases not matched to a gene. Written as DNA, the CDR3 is TGTGCCAGCAGCCAGCGAGGGCTAGCGGGAGCACTAAGCTCCTACGAGCAGTACTTC. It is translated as CASSQRGLAGALSSYEQYF.

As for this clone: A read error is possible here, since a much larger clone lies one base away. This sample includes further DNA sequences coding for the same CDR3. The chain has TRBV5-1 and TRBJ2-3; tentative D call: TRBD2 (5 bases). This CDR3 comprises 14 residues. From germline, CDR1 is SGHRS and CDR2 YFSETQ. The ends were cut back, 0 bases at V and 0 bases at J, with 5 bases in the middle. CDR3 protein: CASSLGTSTDTQYF. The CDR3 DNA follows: TGCGCCAGCAGCTTGGGGACTAGCACAGATACGCAGTATTTT.

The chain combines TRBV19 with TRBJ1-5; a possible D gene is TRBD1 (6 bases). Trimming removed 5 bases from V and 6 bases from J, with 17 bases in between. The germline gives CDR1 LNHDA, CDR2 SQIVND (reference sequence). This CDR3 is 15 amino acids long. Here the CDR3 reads CASSRTEGVTQPQHF. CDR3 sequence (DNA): TGTGCCAGTAGTCGGACAGAGGGAGTAACTCAGCCCCAGCATTTT.

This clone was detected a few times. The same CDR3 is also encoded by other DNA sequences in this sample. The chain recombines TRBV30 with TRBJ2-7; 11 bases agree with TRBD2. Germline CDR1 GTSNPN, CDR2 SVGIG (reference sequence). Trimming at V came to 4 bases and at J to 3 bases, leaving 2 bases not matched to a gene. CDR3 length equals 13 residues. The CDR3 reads CAWKGLADYEQYF. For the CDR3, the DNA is TGTGCCTGGAAGGGACTAGCGGACTACGAGCAGTACTTC.

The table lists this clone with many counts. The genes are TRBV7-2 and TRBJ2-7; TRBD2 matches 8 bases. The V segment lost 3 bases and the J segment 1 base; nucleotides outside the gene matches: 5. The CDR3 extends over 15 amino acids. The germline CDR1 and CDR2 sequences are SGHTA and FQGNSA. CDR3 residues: CASSFPAGESYEQYF. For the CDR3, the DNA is TGTGCCAGCAGCTTCCCAGCGGGAGAATCCTACGAGCAGTACTTC.

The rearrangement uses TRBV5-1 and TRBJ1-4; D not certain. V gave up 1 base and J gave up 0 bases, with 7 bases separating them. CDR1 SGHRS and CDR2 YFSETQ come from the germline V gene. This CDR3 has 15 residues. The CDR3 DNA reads TGCGCCAGCAGCTTGTTGTCAACAACTAATGAAAAACTGTTTTTT. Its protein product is CASSLLSTTNEKLFF.

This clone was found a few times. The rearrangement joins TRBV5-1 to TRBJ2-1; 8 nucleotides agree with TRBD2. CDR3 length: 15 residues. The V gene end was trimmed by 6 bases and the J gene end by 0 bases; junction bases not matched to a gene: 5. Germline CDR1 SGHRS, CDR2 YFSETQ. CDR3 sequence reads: CASTREGSSYNEQFF. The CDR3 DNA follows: TGCGCCAGCACCCGGGAGGGGAGCTCCTACAATGAGCAGTTCTTC. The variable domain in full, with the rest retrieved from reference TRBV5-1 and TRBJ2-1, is KAGVTQTPRYLIKTRGQQVTLSCSPISGHRSVSWYQQTPGQGLQFLFEYFSETQRNKGNFPGRFSGRQFSNSRSEMNVSTLELGDSALYLCASTREGSSYNEQFFGPGTRLTVL.

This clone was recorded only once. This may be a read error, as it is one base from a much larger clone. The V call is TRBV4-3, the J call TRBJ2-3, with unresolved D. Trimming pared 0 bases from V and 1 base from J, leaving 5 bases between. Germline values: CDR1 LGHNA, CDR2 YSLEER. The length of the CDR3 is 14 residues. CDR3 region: CASSQDWGTDTQYF. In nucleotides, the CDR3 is TGCGCCAGCAGCCAAGATTGGGGCACAGATACGCAGTATTTT.

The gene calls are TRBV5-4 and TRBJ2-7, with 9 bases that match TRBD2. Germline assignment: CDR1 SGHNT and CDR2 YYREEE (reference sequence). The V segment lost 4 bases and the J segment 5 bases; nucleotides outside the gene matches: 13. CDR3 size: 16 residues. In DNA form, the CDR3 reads TGTGCCAGCAGCCCGAGGGTTAGCGGGAGTAACCACGAGCAGTACTTC. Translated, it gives CASSPRVSGSNHEQYF.

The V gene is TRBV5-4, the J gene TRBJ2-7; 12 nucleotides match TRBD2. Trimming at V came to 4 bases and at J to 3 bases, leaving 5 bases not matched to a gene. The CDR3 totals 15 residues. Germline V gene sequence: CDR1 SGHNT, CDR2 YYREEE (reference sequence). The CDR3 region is CASSPGLAGLYEQYF. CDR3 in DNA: TGTGCCAGCAGCCCAGGACTAGCGGGACTCTACGAGCAGTACTTC. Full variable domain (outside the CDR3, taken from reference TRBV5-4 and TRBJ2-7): ETGVTQSPTHLIKTRGQQVTLRCSSQSGHNTVSWYQQALGQGPQFIFQYYREEENGRGNFPPRFSGLQFPNYSSELNVNALELDDSALYLCASSPGLAGLYEQYFGPGTRLTVT.

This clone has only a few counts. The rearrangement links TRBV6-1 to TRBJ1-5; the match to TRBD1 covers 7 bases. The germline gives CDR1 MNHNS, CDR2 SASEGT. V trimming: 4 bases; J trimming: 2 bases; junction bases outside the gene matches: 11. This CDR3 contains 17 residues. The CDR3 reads CASSGYRGGGGNQPQHF. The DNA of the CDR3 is TGTGCCAGCAGTGGCTATCGAGGGGGCGGGGGCAATCAGCCCCAGCATTTT.